One sample yielded the 17 T cell receptor beta chains listed below, sequenced in a study of T cells in Graves' hyperthyroidism and ophthalmopathy. RNA transcripts were the template for amplifying TCR beta CDR3 regions. The HTBI primer set was used in a first-round RT-PCR of the TCR CDR3. TCRdb recomputed calls from the multiplex PCR reads with MiXCR, one row per CDR3 protein. The data hold some 350,000 distinct CDR3 sequences, with 15% to 18% observed a single time. The sequenced material came from blood. These receptors were collected from a young woman with Graves' hyperthyroidism that later progressed to Graves' ophthalmopathy.

This chain connects TRBV6-6 to TRBJ1-4; D possibly corresponds to TRBD1 (5 bases). Trimming took 0 bases from V and 8 from J, leaving 16 bases between them. Per germline, CDR1 MNHNY and CDR2 SVGAGI (reference sequence). The CDR3 is 16 residues long. In DNA, the CDR3 is TGTGCCAGCAGTTACTCGGTTTGGGGGAGGAGCGAAAAACTGTTTTTT. This encodes CASSYSVWGRSEKLFF.

This clonotype appeared many times. This rearrangement joins TRBV2 to TRBJ1-4; 7 bases map to TRBD1. There are 16 residues in the CDR3. The V gene end was trimmed by 6 bases and the J gene end by 0 bases; junction bases not matched to a gene: 7. Per germline, CDR1 SNHLY and CDR2 FYNNEI. Here the CDR3 DNA reads TGTGCCAGCAGGGCAACAGGGGTTGCAACTAATGAAAAACTGTTTTTT. Translating gives CASRATGVATNEKLFF. Full variable domain (rest looked up from reference TRBV2 and TRBJ1-4): EPEVTQTPSHQVTQMGQEVILRCVPISNHLYFYWYRQILGQKVEFLVSFYNNEISEKSEIFDDQFSVERPDGSNFTLKIRSTKLEDSAMYFCASRATGVATNEKLFFGSGTQLSVL.

This clonotype was observed a few times. The rearrangement links TRBV20-1 to TRBJ2-1, with D perhaps assigned TRBD1 or TRBD2 (7 bases each). V lost 5 bases and J lost 5, with 31 bases in between. Germline CDR1 is DFQATT and CDR2 is SNEGSKA (reference sequence). The CDR3 runs 19 residues. As DNA, the CDR3 is TGCAGTGCTGGTAGGACGATGATCGTTAGGCCAGGGGGGGACAATGAGCAGTTCTTC. It yields the protein CSAGRTMIVRPGGDNEQFF.

This clonotype turned up a few times. The gene calls are TRBV6-5 and TRBJ1-2; D unresolved. Trimming left V 2 bases short and J 8 bases short, with 15 bases between. The CDR3 runs to 14 residues. CDR1 and CDR2 (germline): MNHEY, SVGAGI. CDR3 sequence reads: CASSYADSNGGYTF. For the CDR3, the DNA is TGTGCCAGCAGTTACGCCGACTCTAATGGCGGCTACACCTTC.

This chain links TRBV30 with TRBJ2-5; TRBD1 matches 8 bases. Germline values: CDR1 GTSNPN, CDR2 SVGIG (reference sequence). Trimming removed 2 bases from V and 0 bases from J; junction bases left unmatched: 5. The CDR3 spans 15 residues. CDR3 amino acids: CAWSKRQGYQETQYF. CDR3 DNA: TGTGCCTGGAGTAAGAGACAGGGGTACCAAGAGACCCAGTACTTC. Using reference TRBV30 and TRBJ2-5 for the parts outside the CDR3, the full variable domain is SQTIHQWPATLVQPVGSPLSLECTVEGTSNPNLYWYRQAAGRGLQLLFYSVGIGQISSEVPQNLSASRPQDRQFILSSKKLLLSDSGFYLCAWSKRQGYQETQYFGPGTRLLVL.

The J gene is TRBJ2-3, the V gene TRBV9, with 7 bases identical to TRBD2. Germline loops: CDR1 SGDLS, CDR2 YYNGEE. The V segment lost 0 bases and the J segment 4 bases; nucleotides outside the gene matches: 5. The CDR3 loop spans 15 amino acids. The CDR3 DNA follows: TGTGCCAGCAGCGTAGGCGGGAGTGTCCCAGATACGCAGTATTTT. Residues: CASSVGGSVPDTQYF.

This clonotype was seen many times. The chain is built from TRBV30 and TRBJ2-3, with D possibly being TRBD2 (5 bases). Trimming stripped 4 bases from V and 5 bases from J, with 7 bases between. The CDR3 extends over 11 amino acids. Germline assignment: CDR1 GTSNPN and CDR2 SVGIG (reference sequence). The CDR3 is CAWIGGDTQYF. The CDR3 region has the DNA TGTGCCTGGATCGGAGGAGATACGCAGTATTTT.

This clonotype was counted only a few times. The chain recombines TRBV13 with TRBJ2-3; D possibly corresponds to TRBD2 (5 bases). The V gene's germline CDR1 is PRHDT and CDR2 FYEKMQ (reference sequence). The CDR3 length is 14 residues. Between the trimmed V and J ends, which lost 5 bases and 2 bases, there was a span of 11 bases. Here the CDR3 reads CASSPAGVTDTQYF. The CDR3, as DNA: TGTGCCAGCAGCCCCGCCGGGGTCACAGATACGCAGTATTTT.

This clonotype showed up just a few times. The CDR3 bases are TGCAGTGCGCCCCGGGGCCAAAACTACGAGCAGTACTTC. It encodes CSAPRGQNYEQYF. V gene TRBV20-1 combines with J gene TRBJ2-7; D may be TRBD1 or TRBD2 (5 bases each). Trimming took 6 bases from V and 3 from J, leaving 15 bases between them. The germline V gene has CDR1 DFQATT and CDR2 SNEGSKA (reference sequence). This CDR3 region has 13 residues.

This clonotype was detected ten times or more. The J gene is TRBJ2-6, the V gene TRBV28; TRBD2 matches at 9 bases. The V gene end was trimmed by 3 bases and the J gene end by 0 bases; junction bases not matched to a gene: 6. There are 18 residues in the CDR3. Germline-derived CDR1 and CDR2 are MDHEN and SYDVKM. The chain's CDR3 is CASSFGTSGHSGANVLTF. DNA of the CDR3: TGTGCCAGCAGTTTCGGAACTAGCGGGCACTCTGGGGCCAACGTCCTGACTTTC.

This clonotype has at least ten counts. The CDR3 DNA reads as TGTGCCAGCAGCTTTTTGAACCTAGCCTCCGATGAGCAGTTCTTC. This gives the protein CASSFLNLASDEQFF. V is TRBV7-2 and J is TRBJ2-1, with D possibly being TRBD2 (5 bases). The V gene's germline CDR1 is SGHTA and CDR2 FQGNSA. CDR3 length equals 15 residues. The V end was cut by 3 bases, the J end by 8 bases, with 17 bases between.

This clonotype was counted only a few times. This chain uses TRBV5-4 with TRBJ2-7; TRBD1 matches 10 bases. The CDR3 sequence is 13 residues long. Germline loops: CDR1 SGHNT, CDR2 YYREEE (reference sequence). V dropped 2 bases and J dropped 6; count of bases not matched to a gene: 2. The CDR3 loop is CASSFGQGVEQYF. The CDR3 DNA reads as TGTGCCAGCAGCTTCGGACAGGGGGTCGAGCAGTACTTC.

This clonotype occurred a few times. This rearrangement joins TRBV11-2 to TRBJ2-2; possible D gene TRBD1, 8 bases. Germline V lookup: CDR1 SGHAT, CDR2 FQNNGV. This CDR3 has 15 amino acids. V lost 5 bases and J lost 4, with 14 bases in between. The CDR3 is CASSTTGGGTGELFF. CDR3 sequence (DNA): TGTGCCAGCAGCACTACAGGGGGGGGCACCGGGGAGCTGTTTTTT.

There are many counts of this clonotype. CDR3 region: CASSFAGPSYEQYF. Written as DNA, the CDR3 is TGTGCCAGCAGCTTCGCGGGACCCTCCTACGAGCAGTACTTC. The rearrangement links TRBV12-3 or TRBV12-4 to TRBJ2-7; a possible D gene is TRBD2 (6 bases). Trimming left V 6 bases short and J 0 bases short, with 12 bases between. The CDR3 loop spans 14 amino acids.

The chain recombines TRBV18 with TRBJ2-1; D is possibly TRBD2 (6 bases). This CDR3 spans 17 amino acids. Germline V gene lookup returns CDR1 KGHSH and CDR2 LQKENI. Trimming took 5 bases from V and 4 from J, leaving 21 bases between them. The CDR3 bases are TGTGCCAGCTCAGCCAGCCGAGGCGGGGCTACTTACAATGAGCAGTTCTTC. Translating gives CASSASRGGATYNEQFF. Combining the CDR3 with reference TRBV18 and TRBJ2-1 gives the whole variable domain NAGVMQNPRHLVRRRGQEARLRCSPMKGHSHVYWYRQLPEEGLKFMVYLQKENIIDESGMPKERFSAEFPKEGPSILRIQQVVRGDSAAYFCASSASRGGATYNEQFFGPGTRLTVL.

This clonotype was seen a handful of times. The V gene is TRBV2, the J gene TRBJ2-1; D might be TRBD1 or TRBD2, each matching 5 bases. The CDR3 contains 11 residues. V lost 6 bases, J lost 10 bases, and 10 bases lay in between. Per the germline V gene, CDR1 is SNHLY and CDR2 is FYNNEI. CDR3 protein: CASRPGREQFF. The CDR3 DNA sequence: TGTGCCAGCAGGCCGGGACGCGAGCAGTTCTTC.

The chain employs TRBV7-9 and TRBJ2-2, with TRBD2 matching 14 bases. The V segment lost 1 base and the J segment 5 bases; nucleotides outside the gene matches: 12. The germline gives CDR1 SEHNR, CDR2 FQNEAQ (reference sequence). This CDR3 is built from 20 residues. CDR3 amino acids: CASSLDPGLAGDRETGELFF. The CDR3, as DNA: TGTGCCAGCAGCTTAGACCCGGGACTAGCGGGAGATAGGGAAACCGGGGAGCTGTTTTTT.